These T cell receptor beta chains were read from a single sample in a study of cytomegalovirus exposure and HLA in healthy donors. Sequencing was performed with immunoSEQ multiplex PCR; in TCRdb, only in-frame clones are kept and a portion is missing. The table lists about 360,000 clones, 86% of them singletons. Sample: PBMCs. Every receptor here comes from a woman aged 18-35 years in good health and CMV-seronegative. Both conserved end residues are part of each CDR3. Each record gives: clone size, V gene, D gene, J gene, CDR3 protein, CDR3 DNA. A D gene is named only where the DNA matches it firmly. Expanded clones are given a class, and other clones once, few, many or no size at all.

.	TRBV15	.	TRBJ1-5	CATSRGGWGGNQPQHF	TGTGCCACCAGCAGAGGGGGTTGGGGCGGAAATCAGCCCCAGCATTTT
.	TRBV15	.	TRBJ2-2	CATSTGLLNTGELFF	TGTGCCACCAGCACGGGACTCCTTAACACCGGGGAGCTGTTTTTT
.	TRBV27	TRBD1	TRBJ1-3	CASSPRQGDTIYF	TGTGCCAGCAGTCCCAGACAGGGAGACACCATATATTTT
.	TRBV30	.	TRBJ1-1	CAWNLKYVDTEAFF	TGTGCCTGGAACCTCAAGTACGTAGACACTGAAGCTTTCTTT
once	TRBV19	.	TRBJ1-5	CASSITGNHQPQHF	TGTGCCAGTAGTATTACAGGGAACCATCAGCCCCAGCATTTT
.	TRBV4-2	.	TRBJ2-7	CASSQDQGYEQYF	TGTGCCAGCAGCCAAGATCAGGGTTACGAGCAGTACTTC
.	TRBV5-5	.	TRBJ2-3	CASSLYGESSTDTQYF	TGTGCCAGCAGCTTGTATGGAGAATCTAGCACAGATACGCAGTATTTT
.	TRBV18	TRBD2	TRBJ2-3	CASSPGLAGNTQYF	TGTGCCAGCTCACCGGGACTAGCGGGGAATACGCAGTATTTT
.	TRBV10-3	.	TRBJ2-7	CAISGSRDSYEQYF	TGTGCCATCAGTGGCTCCAGGGACTCCTACGAGCAGTACTTC
.	TRBV5-8	.	TRBJ1-5	CASSQGPAGNQPQHF	TGTGCCAGCAGCCAGGGTCCGGCAGGTAATCAGCCCCAGCATTTT
once	TRBV5-4	TRBD1	TRBJ1-1	CASSGTGLTEAFF	TGTGCCAGCAGCGGGACAGGGTTGACTGAAGCTTTCTTT
few	TRBV27	.	TRBJ2-2	CASSLPATGTGELFF	TGTGCCAGCAGTTTGCCAGCCACGGGAACCGGGGAGCTGTTTTTT
.	TRBV30	TRBD2	TRBJ2-1	CAWSVLQPTSGGANEQFF	TGTGCCTGGAGTGTACTGCAACCGACTAGCGGGGGGGCAAATGAGCAGTTCTTC
.	TRBV11-2	.	TRBJ2-1	CASSLDLRENEQFF	TGTGCCAGCAGCTTAGATCTTCGCGAGAATGAGCAGTTCTTC
once	TRBV15	.	TRBJ2-7	CATRDPPSLKQYF	TGTGCCACCAGAGACCCGCCTAGCCTTAAGCAGTACTTC
.	TRBV9	TRBD2	TRBJ2-2	CASSVERGRTSGRWNTGELFF	TGTGCCAGCAGCGTAGAGAGGGGAAGGACTAGCGGGAGGTGGAACACCGGGGAGCTGTTTTTT
.	TRBV27	.	TRBJ2-1	CASSFGGLGYNEQFF	TGTGCCAGCTCCTTCGGCGGGCTGGGTTACAATGAGCAGTTCTTC
.	TRBV28	TRBD2	TRBJ2-5	CASSLSPPGTSGYQETQYF	TGTGCCAGCAGTTTAAGCCCCCCCGGTACTAGCGGGTACCAAGAGACCCAGTACTTC
.	TRBV9	.	TRBJ2-2	CASSERHLLPGELFF	TGTGCCAGCAGCGAAAGACACCTTCTACCCGGGGAGCTGTTTTTT
few	TRBV10-3	.	TRBJ2-7	CAIKAGENSYEQYF	TGTGCCATCAAGGCAGGGGAGAACTCCTACGAGCAGTACTTC
.	TRBV6-5	.	TRBJ2-5	CASSYNRLAETQYF	TGTGCCAGCAGTTACAACAGGCTGGCAGAGACCCAGTACTTC
.	TRBV7-8	.	TRBJ2-4	CASSLEPLSRKNIQYF	TGTGCCAGCAGCTTAGAGCCCCTTAGTCGAAAAAACATTCAGTACTTC
.	TRBV5-1	TRBD2	TRBJ2-7	CASSLDPLAGGSYEQYF	TGCGCCAGCAGCTTGGACCCACTAGCGGGAGGTTCCTACGAGCAGTACTTC
.	TRBV29-1	TRBD2	TRBJ2-3	CSVKETLTSVGVPHTQYF	TGCAGCGTTAAAGAAACCTTAACTAGCGTGGGGGTGCCCCATACGCAGTATTTT
.	TRBV19	.	TRBJ1-4	CASSRIRDSTNEKLFF	TGTGCCAGTAGTAGGATCCGCGACTCAACTAATGAAAAACTGTTTTTT
.	TRBV5-1	.	TRBJ2-2	CASRRTLPNTGELFF	TGCGCCAGCAGACGGACACTTCCAAACACCGGGGAGCTGTTTTTT
.	TRBV5-1	.	TRBJ2-1	CASNLGWANEQFF	TGCGCCAGCAACTTAGGATGGGCCAATGAGCAGTTCTTC
.	TRBV9	TRBD1	TRBJ1-1	CASSALTGGTEAFF	TGTGCCAGCAGCGCCTTAACAGGGGGCACTGAAGCTTTCTTT
.	TRBV15	TRBD2	TRBJ2-1	CATSRSPGTSGSNEQFF	TGTGCCACCAGCAGGTCCCCCGGGACTAGCGGGAGTAATGAGCAGTTCTTC
.	TRBV11-2	.	TRBJ2-7	CASSGAQGPLGAEQYF	TGTGCCAGCAGCGGAGCTCAAGGGCCTTTGGGGGCAGAGCAGTACTTC
.	TRBV6-1	TRBD1	TRBJ2-7	CASSDTGTAHPYEQYF	TGTGCCAGCAGTGATACCGGGACAGCCCACCCCTACGAGCAGTACTTC
once	TRBV6-4	.	TRBJ2-7	CASRPPPYEQYF	TGTGCCAGCAGACCCCCCCCCTACGAGCAGTACTTC
.	TRBV30	.	TRBJ1-2	CAWSSRGGNYGYTF	TGTGCCTGGAGTTCGAGAGGAGGGAACTATGGCTACACCTTC
.	TRBV7-3	.	TRBJ2-5	CASSPPGQETQYF	TGTGCCAGCAGCCCCCCAGGGCAAGAGACCCAGTACTTC
.	TRBV19	TRBD2	TRBJ2-7	CASSMYGTSAAEQYF	TGTGCCAGTAGTATGTACGGGACTAGTGCCGCCGAGCAGTACTTC
.	TRBV27	TRBD2	TRBJ2-1	CASSLKRGYYNEQFF	TGTGCCAGCAGTTTGAAGCGGGGCTATTACAATGAGCAGTTCTTC
.	TRBV6-5	.	TRBJ1-5	CASGRGSDRQPQHF	TGTGCCAGCGGGAGAGGGTCGGACCGACAGCCCCAGCATTTT
.	TRBV6-5	.	TRBJ2-4	CASSSPAGKNIQYF	TGTGCCAGCAGCTCGCCAGCGGGCAAAAACATTCAGTACTTC
once	TRBV5-1	.	TRBJ2-3	CASSLEGLRTDTQYF	TGCGCCAGCAGCTTGGAAGGACTGCGCACAGATACGCAGTATTTT
.	TRBV27	.	TRBJ2-5	CASSLAGSETQYF	TGTGCCAGCAGTTTAGCCGGGAGTGAGACCCAGTACTTC
few	TRBV29-1	.	TRBJ1-2	CSVVRDTYGYTF	TGCAGCGTTGTTCGGGACACTTATGGCTACACCTTC
.	TRBV28	TRBD1	TRBJ2-7	CASTWDRGRFYEQYF	TGTGCCAGCACCTGGGACAGGGGGCGCTTCTACGAGCAGTACTTC
.	TRBV9	TRBD1	TRBJ1-1	CASSSRDRGPITEAFF	TGTGCCAGCAGCTCCCGGGACAGGGGGCCGATAACTGAAGCTTTCTTT
.	TRBV28	.	TRBJ1-1	CASSLEARGTEAFF	TGTGCCAGCAGTTTAGAGGCGAGGGGGACTGAAGCTTTCTTT
.	TRBV7-9	.	TRBJ2-3	CASSLGMTGNTAADTQYF	TGTGCCAGCAGCTTAGGAATGACCGGAAATACGGCGGCGGATACGCAGTATTTT
.	TRBV27	TRBD2	TRBJ2-1	CASSPAGSGRESSYNEQFF	TGTGCCAGCAGTCCCGCGGGTAGCGGGAGGGAGAGCTCCTACAATGAGCAGTTCTTC
.	TRBV29-1	TRBD1	TRBJ1-1	CSVEDLGTANTEAFF	TGCAGCGTTGAAGATCTCGGGACAGCCAACACTGAAGCTTTCTTT
.	TRBV6-5	.	TRBJ2-2	CASSYGAGFHTGELFF	TGTGCCAGCAGTTACGGGGCAGGGTTCCACACCGGGGAGCTGTTTTTT
few	TRBV30	TRBD1	TRBJ2-5	CASKDRQETQYF	TGTGCCTCTAAGGACAGGCAAGAGACCCAGTACTTC
.	TRBV7-3	TRBD2	TRBJ2-1	CASSPGLDAGDISEQFF	TGTGCCAGCAGCCCGGGTTTGGATGCGGGAGACATCAGCGAGCAGTTCTTC